This TCR beta chain was recorded in a study of CD8 T cells in ankylosing spondylitis. A note on this clonotype: Its antigen is currently unknown.

The CDR3 is 14 residues long. Germline loops: CDR1 MNHEY, CDR2 SVGAGI. V lost 4 bases, J lost 10 bases, and 3 bases stayed unmatched. The study's findings and limits: Clones linked with disease were CD8+ and fairly uncommon in the peripheral blood. Blood of patients with ankylosing spondylitis appeared to be characterized by a TCR beta motif of roughly eight highly homologous variants. Significant enrichment of disease-linked clones was reported in matched ankylosing spondylitis synovial fluid.

Using quantitative 5'-RACE with molecular barcodes, the authors made TCR beta libraries. TCRdb reprocessed the 5' RACE reads with MiXCR, giving one entry per CDR3 protein. This sample carries roughly 400,000 distinct CDR3 sequences, around 22% of them seen once, and the ten largest clones take about 17%. The receptor's source is a male donor with ankylosing spondylitis. The sample consisted of blood, either unsorted or a sorted T cell fraction (not recorded which). The J gene is TRBJ2-1, the V gene TRBV6-5; TRBD2 matches at 14 bases. The CDR3 DNA follows: TGTGCCAGCAGTTCGGGACTAGCGGGAGTAGAGCAGTTCTTC. The encoded protein is CASSSGLAGVEQFF.